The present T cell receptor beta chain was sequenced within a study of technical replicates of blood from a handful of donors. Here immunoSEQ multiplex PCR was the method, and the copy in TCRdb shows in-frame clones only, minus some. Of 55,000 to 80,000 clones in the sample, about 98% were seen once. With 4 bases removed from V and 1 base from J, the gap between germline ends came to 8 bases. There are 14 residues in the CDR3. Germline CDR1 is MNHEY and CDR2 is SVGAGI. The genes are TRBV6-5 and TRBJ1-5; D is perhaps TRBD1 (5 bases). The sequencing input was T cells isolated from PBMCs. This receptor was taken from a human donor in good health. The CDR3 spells CASSWRQSNQPQHF. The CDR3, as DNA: TGTGCCAGCAGTTGGCGACAGAGCAATCAGCCCCAGCATTTT.